This TCR beta chain was sequenced for a study of blood T cell dynamics during melanoma immunotherapy. Whole-study context: Patients with metastatic melanoma got pembrolizumab or nivolumab-ipilimumab as first-line care.

Time point: pre-treatment baseline. Disease control meant complete response, partial response or stable disease at 12 weeks. Sequenced by immunoSEQ multiplex PCR; TCRdb stores in-frame clones only, minus some. The table has around 11,000 clones, roughly 85% seen once. Study findings and constraints: It remained unknown if the driving T cell clones were melanoma-specific.

In regard to this clone: Its antigen is not identified.

In germline, CDR1 is MNHNS, CDR2 SASEGT. There are 14 residues in the CDR3. V shed 8 bases and J shed 9 bases, with 20 bases lying between them. The rearrangement joins TRBV6-1 to TRBJ2-4; D is unresolved. This TCR came from a human donor with melanoma. This specimen was blood, taken from a patient treated with checkpoint blockade. The CDR3 nucleotides are TGTGCCAGCCGCCCATTCTTATTGGGCGGCATTCAGTACTTC. It yields the protein CASRPFLLGGIQYF.